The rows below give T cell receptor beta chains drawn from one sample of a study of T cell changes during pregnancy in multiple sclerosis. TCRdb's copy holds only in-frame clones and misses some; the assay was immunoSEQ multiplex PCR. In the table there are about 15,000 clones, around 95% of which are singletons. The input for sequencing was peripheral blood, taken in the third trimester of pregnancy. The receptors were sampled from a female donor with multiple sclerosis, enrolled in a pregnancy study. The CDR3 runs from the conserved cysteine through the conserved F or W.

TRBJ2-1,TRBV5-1,CASGQRGNEQFF
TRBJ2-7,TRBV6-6,CASSYSTGGRQYF
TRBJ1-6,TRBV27,CASSNRQGQYNSPLHF
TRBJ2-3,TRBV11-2,CASSQRRPSADTQYF
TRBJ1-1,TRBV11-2,CASSLSPGVNTEAFF
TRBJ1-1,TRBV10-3,CATESTGRTEAFF
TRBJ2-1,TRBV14,CASSLRTGFYNEQFF
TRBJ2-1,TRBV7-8,CASSPTRDSYNEQFF
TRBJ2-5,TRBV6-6,CASSYSLGETQYF
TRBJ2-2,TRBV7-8,CASRPSSTRLAGGSAGELFF
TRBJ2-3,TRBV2,CASGVRGTDTQYF